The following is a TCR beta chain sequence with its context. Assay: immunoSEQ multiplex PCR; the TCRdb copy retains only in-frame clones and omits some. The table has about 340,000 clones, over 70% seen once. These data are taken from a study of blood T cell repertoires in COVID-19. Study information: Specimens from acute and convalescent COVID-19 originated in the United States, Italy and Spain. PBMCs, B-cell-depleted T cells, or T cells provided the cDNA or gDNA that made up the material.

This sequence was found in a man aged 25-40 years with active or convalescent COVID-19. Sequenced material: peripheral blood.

The CDR3 region has the DNA TGTGCCAGCAGTGGTACAGGGTCCACTGAAGCTTTCTTT. It translates to CASSGTGSTEAFF. The chain couples TRBV2 to TRBJ1-1, with D possibly matching TRBD1 (6 bases). Germline V CDR1 and CDR2: SNHLY, FYNNEI. The CDR3 has 13 residues. The germline V and J ends were trimmed by 4 bases and 4 bases, with 10 bases remaining between them.